This T cell receptor beta chain was found in a study of T-cell memory formation after mild COVID-19. CDR3 length: 17 residues. The V end was cut by 3 bases, the J end by 5 bases, with 19 bases between. CDR1 and CDR2 from the germline V gene are MNHNY and SVGAGI (reference sequence). TCRdb used MiXCR to reprocess the 5' RACE reads, holding one entry per CDR3 protein. The repertoire includes tens of thousands of distinct CDR3 sequences, about a sixth of them detected once, and 31% sits in the top ten. This clonotype was seen a handful of times. Sequenced: PBMCs or a T cell subset sorted from them (not recorded which). This chain connects TRBV6-6 to TRBJ2-2; D is unclear. The sequence was collected from an adult woman who had mild COVID-19 (a few samples of this study predate the infection). Cell type and time point are not known. In nucleotides, the CDR3 is TGTGCCAGCAGTTATGGCAGCCAAGGAGATACTACCGGGGAGCTGTTTTTT. Its protein is CASSYGSQGDTTGELFF.